These 24 T cell receptor beta chains came from one sample sequenced in a study of blood T cell repertoires in COVID-19. The table came from immunoSEQ multiplex PCR; TCRdb's copy has only in-frame clones and leaves some out. This table has 300,000 to 400,000 clones, about nine tenths appearing once. The sequencing input was PBMCs or T cells enriched from blood (not recorded which). These receptors were taken from a man in his fifties or sixties who had recovered from COVID-19.

The chain employs TRBV5-6 and TRBJ2-1; weak D call: TRBD2 (5 bases). Germline-derived CDR1 and CDR2 are SGHDT and YYEEEE. This CDR3 contains 12 residues. The germline V and J ends were trimmed by 1 base and 16 bases, with 15 bases remaining between them. CDR3 sequence reads: CASSLRDLGYFF. DNA for the CDR3: TGTGCCAGCAGCTTGCGGGATCTCGGATATTTCTTC. Based on the CDR3 plus reference TRBV5-6 and TRBJ2-1, the full variable domain is DAGVTQSPTHLIKTRGQQVTLRCSPKSGHDTVSWYQQALGQGPQFIFQYYEEEERQRGNFPDRFSGHQFPNYSSELNVNALLLGDSALYLCASSLRDLGYFFGPGTRLTVL.

The chain links TRBV5-1 to TRBJ2-2, with unresolved D. Trimming removed 0 bases from V and 1 base from J, with 10 bases in between. The CDR3 covers 16 residues. CDR1 is SGHRS, CDR2 YFSETQ, per germline. The CDR3: CASSLVAGLNTGELFF. The DNA for the CDR3 is TGCGCCAGCAGCTTGGTTGCCGGGTTGAACACCGGGGAGCTGTTTTTT.

V and J are TRBV24-1 and TRBJ1-2; D not resolved. Trimming left V 4 bases short and J 8 bases short, with 7 bases between. The CDR3 covers 11 residues. In germline, CDR1 is KGHDR, CDR2 SFDVKD. The CDR3 sequence is CATSEGRGYTF. As DNA, the CDR3 is TGTGCCACCAGTGAAGGGAGAGGCTACACCTTC.

The chain links TRBV2 to TRBJ2-2, with D perhaps TRBD1 (7 bases). The CDR3 has 14 amino acids. The germline V gene has CDR1 SNHLY and CDR2 FYNNEI. V dropped 7 bases and J dropped 6 bases, with 15 bases sitting between them. As DNA, the CDR3 is TGTGCCAGCACCCGACAGGGAGGACCCGGGGAGCTGTTTTTT. Translation gives CASTRQGGPGELFF.

V is TRBV6-5 and J is TRBJ2-7; 8 bases agree with TRBD1. This CDR3 comprises 14 residues. J was trimmed by 6 bases and V by 5 bases; bases with no gene match: 9. CDR1 is MNHEY and CDR2 is SVGAGI in the germline V gene. The CDR3 loop reads CASSIGQGMSEQYF. In nucleotides, the CDR3 is TGTGCCAGCAGTATAGGACAGGGTATGAGCGAGCAGTACTTC.

The chain couples TRBV3-1 (or the pseudogene TRBV3-2) to TRBJ2-7; TRBD2 might be the D (5 bases). V was pared by 4 bases and J by 3 bases, with 16 bases between. Germline V CDR1 and CDR2: LGHDT, YNNKEL (reference sequence). The CDR3 has 15 amino acids. CDR3 in DNA: TGTGCCAGCAGCCTTACCTTAGGACTCAACTACGAGCAGTACTTC. Translated: CASSLTLGLNYEQYF.

The V call is TRBV18, the J call TRBJ2-3; TRBD2 matches at 8 bases. The CDR3 covers 14 residues. Germline CDR1 and CDR2: KGHSH and LQKENI. V shed 3 bases, J shed 6 bases, and the junction held 5 bases outside the gene matches. The CDR3 reads CASSPSGGDDTQYF. The CDR3 DNA reads TGTGCCAGCTCACCGTCCGGGGGGGATGATACGCAGTATTTT.

There are a few counts of this clone. The chain links TRBV18 to TRBJ1-1; D unresolved. Germline lookup yields CDR1 KGHSH and CDR2 LQKENI. CDR3 size: 14 residues. V was cut by 5 bases and J by 0 bases, with 10 bases left in between. The CDR3 loop is CASSRSELNTEAFF. The CDR3 nucleotides read TGTGCCAGCTCAAGGAGCGAATTGAACACTGAAGCTTTCTTT.

The chain combines TRBV18 with TRBJ1-3, with TRBD1 as a possible D gene (6 bases). V was cut by 4 bases and J by 0 bases, with 13 bases left in between. This CDR3 is 16 amino acids long. Germline V gene lookup returns CDR1 KGHSH and CDR2 LQKENI. CDR3 in DNA: TGTGCCAGCTCACTCGTGTACAGGGACTCTGGAAACACCATATATTTT. Residues: CASSLVYRDSGNTIYF.

The rearrangement joins TRBV28 to TRBJ1-2; 7 nucleotides match TRBD1. V lost 7 bases and J lost 6; bases outside the gene matches: 8. Germline CDR1 is MDHEN and CDR2 is SYDVKM. The CDR3 is made up of 13 amino acids. In DNA, the CDR3 is TGTGCCAGCATCCAGGACAGGAGGCATGGCTACACCTTC. Amino acids: CASIQDRRHGYTF.

The chain uses TRBV10-2 and TRBJ1-3; the D gene is possibly TRBD1 (6 bases). The CDR3 has 14 amino acids. The germline V gene has CDR1 WSHSY and CDR2 SAAADI. The ends were cut back, 3 bases at V and 3 bases at J, with 9 bases in the middle. The DNA for the CDR3 is TGCGCCAGCAGTGATACAGGGTATGGAAACACCATATATTTT. The encoded protein is CASSDTGYGNTIYF.

The chain has TRBV7-9 and TRBJ2-7; 8 positions agree with TRBD2. This CDR3 has 16 amino acids. Germline V lookup: CDR1 SEHNR, CDR2 FQNEAQ (reference sequence). V lost 1 base and J lost 0; bases outside the gene matches: 5. The CDR3 DNA reads TGTGCCAGCAGCTTAGGAGGCGGGAGGATCTCCTACGAGCAGTACTTC. Its protein is CASSLGGGRISYEQYF.

The chain couples TRBV19 to TRBJ2-1; D might be TRBD1 (6 bases). The CDR3 extends over 14 amino acids. The V end was cut by 7 bases, the J end by 4 bases, with 14 bases between. The germline gives CDR1 LNHDA, CDR2 SQIVND (reference sequence). The CDR3 region is CASTSDRSYNEQFF. The CDR3 DNA sequence: TGTGCCAGTACAAGTGACAGGAGTTACAATGAGCAGTTCTTC.

The chain couples TRBV10-3 to TRBJ2-3, with 15 bases matching TRBD2. Germline-derived CDR1 and CDR2 are ENHRY and SYGVKD. The CDR3 sequence is 18 residues long. Trimming took 6 bases from V and 3 from J; bases not matched to a gene: 10. CDR3 protein: CAIRDGLAGGPRTDTQYF. Written as DNA, the CDR3 is TGTGCCATCAGGGACGGACTAGCGGGAGGGCCCAGAACAGATACGCAGTATTTT.

The chain employs TRBV3-1 (or the pseudogene TRBV3-2) and TRBJ2-1; 7 positions match TRBD1. Germline V lookup: CDR1 LGHDT, CDR2 YNNKEL (reference sequence). Trimming at V came to 5 bases and at J to 2 bases, leaving 9 bases not matched to a gene. The CDR3 loop spans 16 amino acids. The CDR3 DNA is TGTGCCAGCAGCGCAACGGGACAGCTTACCTACAATGAGCAGTTCTTC. Its protein product is CASSATGQLTYNEQFF.

The chain has TRBV3-1 (or the pseudogene TRBV3-2) and TRBJ1-6; D gene unclear. The CDR3 contains 14 residues. Germline CDR1 LGHDT, CDR2 YNNKEL (reference sequence). The V end was cut by 1 base, the J end by 5 bases, with 6 bases between. CDR3 bases: TGTGCCAGCAGCCAAGCGTCAGATAATTCACCCCTCCACTTT. Its translation: CASSQASDNSPLHF.

The table lists this clone with a few counts. The V and J genes are TRBV5-4 and TRBJ1-1; D uncertain. There are 13 residues in the CDR3. In germline, CDR1 is SGHNT, CDR2 YYREEE (reference sequence). The V end lost 0 bases, the J end lost 2 bases, and 5 bases lay between the germline ends. CDR3 in DNA: TGTGCCAGCAGCTTGGCACAAAACACTGAAGCTTTCTTT. This translates into CASSLAQNTEAFF.

The chain employs TRBV27 and TRBJ2-7, with a tentative D call TRBD1 (6 bases). Germline CDR1 is MNHEY and CDR2 is SMNVEV (reference sequence). The V gene lost 2 bases and the J gene lost 4 bases, with 9 bases spanning the gap. The CDR3 contains 13 residues. CDR3 sequence reads: CASSLETGYEQYF. CDR3 sequence (DNA): TGTGCCAGCAGTTTAGAGACAGGTTACGAGCAGTACTTC.

This clone was counted a single time. This sequence joins TRBV27 and TRBJ2-1, with 11 bases aligning to TRBD2. V lost 5 bases and J lost 7; bases outside the gene matches: 16. The CDR3 is 18 amino acids. Germline V lookup: CDR1 MNHEY, CDR2 SMNVEV (reference sequence). As DNA, the CDR3 is TGTGCCAGCAGTGTTTCCTTATCGACTAGCGGGAAAAGGAATGAGCAGTTCTTC. Translation: CASSVSLSTSGKRNEQFF.

The genes are TRBV19 and TRBJ1-5; D call uncertain. Between the trimmed V and J ends, which lost 6 bases and 0 bases, there was a span of 12 bases. CDR3 size: 15 residues. Per the germline V gene, CDR1 is LNHDA and CDR2 is SQIVND (reference sequence). Here the CDR3 reads CASRIVAVSNQPQHF. As DNA, the CDR3 is TGTGCCAGTAGAATTGTAGCGGTTAGCAATCAGCCCCAGCATTTT.

The J gene is TRBJ2-1, the V gene TRBV28; 8 nucleotides agree with TRBD2. The CDR3 covers 16 residues. V lost 2 bases to trimming and J lost 6 bases; unmatched junction nucleotides: 9. Germline values: CDR1 MDHEN, CDR2 SYDVKM. The CDR3 region has the DNA TGTGCCAGCAGTTTAAAAAGAAGCGGGGGACGCAATGAGCAGTTCTTC. This gives the protein CASSLKRSGGRNEQFF.

The chain is built from TRBV5-4 and TRBJ2-1; the match to TRBD2 covers 9 bases. Germline CDR1 SGHNT, CDR2 YYREEE (reference sequence). The CDR3 covers 16 residues. J gave up 4 bases and V 4 bases, and 9 bases lay outside the gene matches. This CDR3 is CASSPGGLANYNEQFF. The CDR3 DNA sequence: TGTGCCAGCAGCCCGGGCGGACTAGCGAATTACAATGAGCAGTTCTTC.

The V and J genes are TRBV3-1 (or the pseudogene TRBV3-2) and TRBJ2-7; D is unresolved. V shed 4 bases and J shed 2 bases, with 12 bases lying between them. There are 14 residues in the CDR3. In germline, CDR1 is LGHDT, CDR2 YNNKEL (reference sequence). CDR3 sequence reads: CASSPFTPAYEQYF. The CDR3 DNA is TGTGCCAGCAGCCCCTTTACTCCGGCCTACGAGCAGTACTTC.

This clone was counted once. DNA of the CDR3: TGCGCCAGCAGCTTGGCCGAGGGATCAGGTGGCTACACCTTC. It encodes CASSLAEGSGGYTF. This chain links TRBV5-1 with TRBJ1-2, with D hard to call. There are 14 residues in the CDR3. Germline assignment: CDR1 SGHRS and CDR2 YFSETQ. V lost 0 bases and J lost 7, with 13 bases in between.